These 19 T cell receptor beta chains share one sample of origin, sequenced in a study of blood T cells in healthy people across ages. The authors ran a second PCR of about 6 to 11 cycles using a sample-barcoded 5' primer and a J-beta primer mix. A single record per CDR3 protein comes from TCRdb applying MiXCR to the 5' RACE reads. The data contain about 1.8 million distinct CDR3 sequences, less than 50% of them singletons. Material: blood. The origin of the receptors is a woman aged 35 to 49 in good health.

This chain joins TRBV5-1 and TRBJ2-3, with D unclear. The ends were cut back, 0 bases at V and 0 bases at J, with 11 bases in the middle. Per germline, CDR1 SGHRS and CDR2 YFSETQ. This CDR3 is built from 16 residues. CDR3 coding DNA: TGCGCCAGCAGCTTGGTAGTAGGGTCAAGCACAGATACGCAGTATTTT. Protein sequence: CASSLVVGSSTDTQYF.

This clonotype was recorded a few times. This rearrangement joins TRBV27 to TRBJ2-1, with no clear D. The CDR3 runs 14 residues. V was pared by 6 bases and J by 0 bases, with 9 bases between. Germline V gives CDR1 MNHEY, CDR2 SMNVEV (reference sequence). The CDR3 coding sequence is TGTGCCAGCAGGGTGGGTGGCTCCTACAATGAGCAGTTCTTC. This codes for CASRVGGSYNEQFF.

V and J are TRBV6-1 and TRBJ2-6, with 11 bases lining up with TRBD1. V shed 3 bases and J 2 bases; nucleotides not matched to a gene: 6. Germline CDR1 and CDR2: MNHNS and SASEGT. The CDR3 has 18 amino acids. The CDR3 coding sequence is TGTGCCAGCAGTGATAGGACAGGGGGCGCGGCTGGGGCCAACGTCCTGACTTTC. Amino acid sequence: CASSDRTGGAAGANVLTF.

There are a few counts of this clonotype. The chain joins TRBV6-2 or TRBV6-3 to TRBJ1-2; no reliable D call. The CDR3 consists of 14 residues. The V and J ends lost 6 bases and 6 bases respectively, with 17 bases between them. From germline, CDR1 is MNHEY and CDR2 SVGEGT. CDR3 bases: TGTGCCAGCAGCATAGGACCTCGACTCGATGGCTACACCTTC. Encoded protein: CASSIGPRLDGYTF.

The gene calls are TRBV7-9 and TRBJ2-3; maybe TRBD1 (6 bases). V gave up 1 base and J gave up 4 bases, with 12 bases separating them. This CDR3 has 15 amino acids. The germline V gene encodes CDR1 SEHNR and CDR2 FQNEAQ (reference sequence). CDR3 nucleotides: TGTGCCAGCAGCTTAGTCACAGGGCGCCCAGATACGCAGTATTTT. Translation gives CASSLVTGRPDTQYF.

The chain uses TRBV6-2 or TRBV6-3 and TRBJ1-1, with D uncertain. The V and J ends lost 8 bases and 0 bases respectively, with 16 bases between them. The CDR3 loop spans 15 amino acids. Germline CDR1 reads MNHEY; CDR2 reads SVGEGT. The CDR3 bases are TGTGCCAGCCGCCATGTGATGGCAGTGAACACTGAAGCTTTCTTT. Its translation: CASRHVMAVNTEAFF.

V gene TRBV2 combines with J gene TRBJ2-3; the D is unclear. The V gene lost 7 bases and the J gene lost 0 bases, with 11 bases spanning the gap. The CDR3 length is 14 residues. Looked up from germline, CDR1 is SNHLY and CDR2 is FYNNEI. The CDR3 protein is CASMVGPSTDTQYF. The CDR3 region has the DNA TGTGCCAGCATGGTAGGGCCTAGCACAGATACGCAGTATTTT. Filled out from reference TRBV2 and TRBJ2-3, the complete variable domain reads EPEVTQTPSHQVTQMGQEVILRCVPISNHLYFYWYRQILGQKVEFLVSFYNNEISEKSEIFDDQFSVERPDGSNFTLKIRSTKLEDSAMYFCASMVGPSTDTQYFGPGTRLTVL.

The chain employs TRBV6-5 and TRBJ1-2; 7 bases are shared with TRBD1. Germline loops: CDR1 MNHEY, CDR2 SVGAGI. The V segment lost 6 bases and the J segment 4 bases; nucleotides outside the gene matches: 14. CDR3 size: 16 residues. The CDR3 region has the DNA TGTGCCAGCAGCAGGCTCCGGGACAGAATTTCCTATGGCTACACCTTC. The encoded protein is CASSRLRDRISYGYTF.

V usage is TRBV6-1 and J usage is TRBJ1-4, with no clear D. CDR1 is MNHNS and CDR2 is SASEGT in the germline V gene. This CDR3 has 16 amino acids. V was trimmed by 0 bases and J by 4 bases, leaving 12 bases between them. Here the CDR3 reads CASSEATGSINEKLFF. In nucleotides, the CDR3 is TGTGCCAGCAGTGAAGCCACCGGGAGCATTAATGAAAAACTGTTTTTT.

With regard to this clonotype: A junction end diverges from the germline sequence, so it may reflect a read error. The rearrangement joins TRBV27 to TRBJ1-4, with 11 bases identical to TRBD1. The CDR3 covers 15 residues. Per the germline V gene, CDR1 is MNHEY and CDR2 is SMNVEV (reference sequence). CDR3 in DNA: TGTGCCTGCAGTCCCTGGGACAGGGGGAGAGAAAAACTGTTTTTT. This translates into CACSPWDRGREKLFF. Using reference TRBV27 and TRBJ1-4 for the parts outside the CDR3, the full variable domain is EAQVTQNPRYLITVTGKKLTVTCSQNMNHEYMSWYRQDPGLGLRQIYYSMNVEVTDKGDVPEGYKVSRKEKRNFPLILESPSPNQTSLYFCACSPWDRGREKLFFGSGTQLSVL.

This chain joins TRBV7-2 and TRBJ1-6; no definite D call. Germline V gives CDR1 SGHTA, CDR2 FQGNSA. Trimming pared 6 bases from V and 4 bases from J, leaving 22 bases between. This CDR3 region has 18 residues. DNA for the CDR3: TGTGCCAGCAGTTCGCAGGCAGGACCTGGGAATTATAATTCACCCCTCCACTTT. Its translation is CASSSQAGPGNYNSPLHF.

The chain recombines TRBV20-1 with TRBJ1-1; D call uncertain. Germline V gene lookup returns CDR1 DFQATT and CDR2 SNEGSKA (reference sequence). Trimming removed 0 bases from V and 2 bases from J, with 7 bases in between. CDR3 length: 13 amino acids. The CDR3 is CSARDEGNTEAFF. The CDR3 DNA is TGCAGTGCTAGAGATGAGGGTAACACTGAAGCTTTCTTT.

In the case of this clonotype: The CDR3 carries no conserved terminal phenylalanine or tryptophan, so it likely arises from a read error. The CDR3 sequence: CASSRNGGTSTDTQYV. The DNA of the CDR3 is TGTGCCAGCAGTCGGAATGGGGGAACTAGCACAGATACGCAGTATGTT. This chain links TRBV12-3 or TRBV12-4 with TRBJ2-3, with D perhaps matching TRBD1 or TRBD2 (5 bases each). This CDR3 has 16 residues. V was cut by 5 bases and J by 0 bases, with 15 bases left in between.

This clonotype was counted a few times. This rearrangement joins TRBV29-1 to TRBJ1-2, with 7 positions matching TRBD1. The V and J ends lost 3 bases and 7 bases, in that order; junction bases with no gene match: 11. The CDR3 is made up of 14 amino acids. CDR1 is SQVTM and CDR2 is ANQGSEA in the germline V gene. The CDR3 spells CSVDQDRVRRGYTF. CDR3 coding DNA: TGCAGCGTTGACCAAGACAGGGTCCGTCGTGGCTACACCTTC.

This clonotype was found a few times. The chain couples TRBV6-2 or TRBV6-3 to TRBJ2-7, with D perhaps matching TRBD1 or TRBD2 (5 bases each). The CDR3 is 15 residues long. V was cut by 2 bases and J by 0 bases, with 11 bases left in between. Germline V gene lookup returns CDR1 MNHEY and CDR2 SVGEGT. CDR3 sequence (DNA): TGTGCCAGCAGTTACGGGGGACCCAGCTCCTACGAGCAGTACTTC. Encoded protein: CASSYGGPSSYEQYF.

In its sample, this clonotype was seen once. This rearrangement joins TRBV6-5 to TRBJ1-5; TRBD1 agrees at 7 bases. CDR1 and CDR2 (germline): MNHEY, SVGAGI. The CDR3 is 15 residues long. With V trimmed by 10 bases and J by 2 bases, 11 bases remained unmatched. This CDR3 is CATSRGRVGNQPQHF. The CDR3 nucleotides read TGTGCCACATCGAGGGGGCGCGTGGGCAATCAGCCCCAGCATTTT.

This clonotype was observed a few times. The chain couples TRBV11-2 to TRBJ2-3; the D call may be TRBD1 or TRBD2 (5 bases each). Germline V gene lookup returns CDR1 SGHAT and CDR2 FQNNGV. The CDR3 has 17 residues. V lost 2 bases and J lost 6, with 21 bases in between. CDR3 residues: CASSLSGGTVVRDTQYF. In nucleotides, the CDR3 is TGTGCCAGCAGCTTAAGTGGGGGAACAGTCGTTAGGGATACGCAGTATTTT.

Only a few counts were recorded for this clonotype. The chain uses TRBV6-5 and TRBJ1-2; tentatively, D is TRBD1 (6 bases). Germline loops: CDR1 MNHEY, CDR2 SVGAGI. The CDR3 has 14 amino acids. V was cut by 5 bases and J by 8 bases, with 18 bases left in between. In DNA, the CDR3 is TGTGCCAGCAGTCCACCGGGGGCAGAAGGAGGCTACACCTTC. Its translation: CASSPPGAEGGYTF.

This clonotype was seen only a few times. The rearrangement uses TRBV9 and TRBJ2-5, with 14 bases that match TRBD2. Trimming removed 2 bases from V and 4 bases from J; junction bases left unmatched: 4. Germline CDR1 SGDLS, CDR2 YYNGEE. The CDR3 extends over 16 amino acids. Written as DNA, the CDR3 is TGTGCCAGCAGCGTCTCCGGGACTAGCGGGAGAGAGACCCAGTACTTC. Translating gives CASSVSGTSGRETQYF.